A single sample is the source of the 8 T cell receptor beta chains below, sequenced in a study of regulatory T cells in long-lasting Graves disease. Libraries of TCR beta came from iRepertoire HTBI primers plus Arm-PCR of CDR3 regions. TCRdb re-called the multiplex PCR reads through MiXCR, storing one row per CDR3 protein. Of roughly 400,000 distinct CDR3 sequences in the sample, around 20% are singletons; the top ten hold 20%. The time point denotes: persistent/refractory GD, antithyroid drugs over 5 years with positive TRAb. Researchers made the TCR library from RNA that was extracted from PBMCs. This specimen consisted of peripheral blood mononuclear cells (PBMCs), obtained when the disease was refractory, from a patient treated with antithyroid drugs. All receptors come from a female donor with Graves disease.

This clonotype occurred many times. The rearrangement links TRBV20-1 to TRBJ2-5; TRBD1 matches 7 bases. Germline CDR1 and CDR2: DFQATT and SNEGSKA (reference sequence). The CDR3 extends over 11 amino acids. The trim removed 5 bases at V and 4 bases at J, leaving 1 base unmatched. CDR3 loop: CSAWDRETQYF. The CDR3 DNA reads as TGCAGTGCTTGGGACAGAGAGACCCAGTACTTC.

This clonotype has at least ten counts. The chain recombines TRBV7-2 with TRBJ2-5, with 14 bases matching TRBD2. CDR3 size: 16 residues. Germline V gene sequence: CDR1 SGHTA, CDR2 FQGNSA. V trimming: 0 bases; J trimming: 3 bases; junction bases outside the gene matches: 0. The CDR3 DNA is TGTGCCAGCAGCTTAGCGGGACTAGCGGGAGAAGAGACCCAGTACTTC. Translation: CASSLAGLAGEETQYF. Full variable domain (rest looked up from reference TRBV7-2 and TRBJ2-5): GAGVSQSPSNKVTEKGKDVELRCDPISGHTALYWYRQSLGQGLEFLIYFQGNSAPDKSGLPSDRFSAERTGGSVSTLTIQRTQQEDSAVYLCASSLAGLAGEETQYFGPGTRLLVL.

This clonotype was seen ten or more times. The chain uses TRBV7-8 and TRBJ1-4; 7 bases agree with TRBD1. The CDR3 loop spans 15 amino acids. V lost 5 bases to trimming and J lost 1 base; unmatched junction nucleotides: 4. Per the germline V gene, CDR1 is SGHVS and CDR2 is FQNEAQ. The CDR3 loop reads CASSLGTVTNEKLFF. The CDR3 nucleotides are TGTGCCAGCAGCCTCGGGACAGTAACTAATGAAAAACTGTTTTTT.

This clonotype has a count of ten or more. The chain couples TRBV7-2 to TRBJ1-6, with 7 bases lining up with TRBD1. The CDR3 runs 15 residues. Trimming took 3 bases from V and 6 from J; bases not matched to a gene: 5. The germline V gene has CDR1 SGHTA and CDR2 FQGNSA. CDR3 residues: CASSLTGYFNSPLHF. The CDR3 bases are TGTGCCAGCAGCTTGACAGGGTACTTTAATTCACCCCTCCACTTT. Complete variable domain (other parts from reference TRBV7-2 and TRBJ1-6): GAGVSQSPSNKVTEKGKDVELRCDPISGHTALYWYRQSLGQGLEFLIYFQGNSAPDKSGLPSDRFSAERTGGSVSTLTIQRTQQEDSAVYLCASSLTGYFNSPLHFGNGTRLTVT.

To note about this clonotype: This may be a read error: a much more frequent sequence differs by one nucleotide. The chain is built from TRBV28 and TRBJ1-2; D may be TRBD1 (5 bases). V was cut by 3 bases and J by 3 bases, with 11 bases left in between. The CDR3 extends over 14 amino acids. Germline V gene lookup returns CDR1 MDHEN and CDR2 SYDVKM. The DNA of the CDR3 is TGTGCCAGCAGTTTCGGGGGTTCGGACTATGGCTACACCTTC. Its protein product is CASSFGGSDYGYTF.

This clonotype was recorded many times. CDR3 nucleotides: TGTGCCAGCAGCTCCGGCAGTCGCTCCTACGAGCAGTACTTC. Its protein is CASSSGSRSYEQYF. The chain couples TRBV7-2 to TRBJ2-7; D gene unclear. This CDR3 spans 14 amino acids. Trimming left V 4 bases short and J 0 bases short, with 10 bases between. Germline-derived CDR1 and CDR2 are SGHTA and FQGNSA. Based on the CDR3 plus reference TRBV7-2 and TRBJ2-7, the full variable domain is GAGVSQSPSNKVTEKGKDVELRCDPISGHTALYWYRQSLGQGLEFLIYFQGNSAPDKSGLPSDRFSAERTGGSVSTLTIQRTQQEDSAVYLCASSSGSRSYEQYFGPGTRLTVT.

This chain joins TRBV12-3 or TRBV12-4 and TRBJ2-1, with 11 positions matching TRBD2. V lost 4 bases and J lost 9; bases outside the gene matches: 8. The CDR3 totals 15 residues. The CDR3 sequence: CASSSLAGGNSEQFF. The DNA for the CDR3 is TGTGCCAGCAGTTCCCTAGCGGGAGGCAACAGTGAGCAGTTCTTC.

This clonotype was counted ten times or more. The chain has TRBV28 and TRBJ1-1; no clear D gene. Germline CDR1 reads MDHEN; CDR2 reads SYDVKM. CDR3 size: 13 residues. V lost 6 bases and J 8 bases, leaving 16 bases between the germline ends. CDR3 region: CASSSRPAREAFF. The CDR3, as DNA: TGTGCCAGCAGCTCCCGTCCGGCAAGGGAAGCTTTCTTT. The full variable domain, completed using reference TRBV28 and TRBJ1-1, is DVKVTQSSRYLVKRTGEKVFLECVQDMDHENMFWYRQDPGLGLRLIYFSYDVKMKEKGDIPEGYSVSREKKERFSLILESASTNQTSMYLCASSSRPAREAFFGQGTRLTVV.